Listed below are T cell receptor beta chains from one sample, sequenced in a study of technical replicates of blood from a handful of donors. Measured with immunoSEQ multiplex PCR; TCRdb has only the in-frame clones, and not every one. This table holds 40,000 to 55,000 clones, roughly 95% found once. Sequencing input: T cells isolated from PBMCs. The receptors stem from a human donor in good health. Each CDR3 is given with its conserved first and last residue. D genes are given only for firm matches. Rows give clone size only sometimes, using once, few, many, or a class for an expanded clone.

D gene	clone size	V gene	J gene	CDR3 DNA	CDR3 protein
-	-	TRBV6-6	TRBJ2-7	TGTGCCAGCAGTTACTCGGGCAGGGAATTTAAGGACGAGCAGTACTTC	CASSYSGREFKDEQYF
-	once	TRBV7-9	TRBJ1-2	TGTGCCAGCAGCTTAGATGTGGAGAACTATGGCTACACCTTC	CASSLDVENYGYTF
-	once	TRBV7-2	TRBJ2-7	TGTGCCAGCAGCTTACGTACGAGCGAGCAGTACTTC	CASSLRTSEQYF
-	-	TRBV4-1	TRBJ1-5	TGCGCCAGCAGCCGCGGAGGCCCGGGCCCCCTAAATCAGCCCCAGCATTTT	CASSRGGPGPLNQPQHF
-	-	TRBV6-5	TRBJ2-7	TGTGCCAGCAGAGGGGGTAACACCTACGAGCAGTACTTC	CASRGGNTYEQYF
TRBD2	-	TRBV4-3	TRBJ2-1	TGCGCCAGCAGCCAAGGGCTAGCGGGAGGGCGTTGGGAGCAGTTCTTC	CASSQGLAGGRWEQFF
TRBD1	-	TRBV9	TRBJ2-7	TGTGCCAGCAGCTCCGGACAGGGGGCTAACGAGCAGTACTTC	CASSSGQGANEQYF
TRBD2	-	TRBV6-5	TRBJ2-7	TGTGCCAGCAGTTACTCTTGGACTAGCCACCACGAGCAGTACTTC	CASSYSWTSHHEQYF
-	-	TRBV6-1	TRBJ2-7	TGTGCCAGCAGACAGCCCTACGAGCAGTACTTC	CASRQPYEQYF
-	-	TRBV30	TRBJ2-7	TGTGCCTGGGAACAGGGCTACGAGCAGTACTTC	CAWEQGYEQYF
-	-	TRBV6-6	TRBJ2-7	TGTGCCAGCAGTTACCCTAGCTCCGAGCAGTACTTC	CASSYPSSEQYF
TRBD1	once	TRBV7-8	TRBJ1-2	TGTGCCAGCAGCCAATGGGGACAGGGGGCGAAAGGAGGCTACACCTTC	CASSQWGQGAKGGYTF
-	-	TRBV6-6	TRBJ2-1	TGTGCCAGCAGGGACACTCCAGAGCAGTTCTTC	CASRDTPEQFF
-	-	TRBV25-1	TRBJ1-2	TGTGCCAGCACGAGAGGGTCGGACTATGGCTACACCTTC	CASTRGSDYGYTF
-	-	TRBV21-1	TRBJ1-1	TGTGCCAGCAGCCTACGGGACAGGGGAAACACTGAAGCTTTCTTT	CASSLRDRGNTEAFF
TRBD2	-	TRBV5-6	TRBJ2-1	TGTGCCAGCAGCTTGTCGGTAGCGGGACCGTACAATGAGCAGTTCTTC	CASSLSVAGPYNEQFF
-	-	TRBV6-1	TRBJ2-7	TGTGCCAGCAGTGAACTCGAGGGGACACCATACTACGAGCAGTACTTC	CASSELEGTPYYEQYF
TRBD2	-	TRBV10-1	TRBJ2-5	TGCGCCAGCAGTGAGTACGACGGGAGGGCCGGGGAGACCCAGTACTTC	CASSEYDGRAGETQYF
-	-	TRBV2	TRBJ1-1	TGTGCCAGCAGTGAGAAGAGGTTAAACACTGAAGCTTTCTTT	CASSEKRLNTEAFF
-	-	TRBV5-1	TRBJ1-2	TGCGCCAGCAGCCCGACCTCTAATTCCCACAGGGAAGTTAACTATGGCTACACCTTC	CASSPTSNSHREVNYGYTF
-	-	TRBV11-2	TRBJ2-7	TGTGCCAGCAGCTCTCCAGGGGTTAACTACGAGCAGTACTTC	CASSSPGVNYEQYF
-	-	TRBV6-5	TRBJ2-7	TGTGCCAGCAGTAATGGGGCTGAGCAGTACTTC	CASSNGAEQYF
-	-	TRBV18	TRBJ2-3	TGTGCCAGCTCAGAGGTTGGTGGGAGCATAGCAACAGATACGCAGTATTTT	CASSEVGGSIATDTQYF
TRBD2	-	TRBV11-2	TRBJ2-3	TGTGCCAGCAGCTTAAGGTCCGGGACTATAGTATACACAGATACGCAGTATTTT	CASSLRSGTIVYTDTQYF
-	-	TRBV2	TRBJ2-6	TGTGCCAGCAATCCTCAGGGAGGGGCCAACGTCCTGACTTTC	CASNPQGGANVLTF
TRBD2	-	TRBV2	TRBJ2-4	TGTGCCAGCACTCGGGGGGGCGGAAACATTCAGTACTTC	CASTRGGGNIQYF
-	once	TRBV10-3	TRBJ2-7	TGTGCCATCAGTGAGTCGGCGGGAATCTACGAGCAGTACTTC	CAISESAGIYEQYF
-	-	TRBV5-5	TRBJ2-1	TGTGCCAGCAGCTTGGTTGCATGGGCAACACACAATGAGCAGTTCTTC	CASSLVAWATHNEQFF
TRBD2	-	TRBV6-1	TRBJ2-5	TGTGCCGAGGTAGGGACTAGTACTAAAGAGACCCAGTACTTC	CAEVGTSTKETQYF
TRBD2	-	TRBV7-7	TRBJ2-5	TGTGCTAGCAGCTTAGATGGTACGCGGGAGATCCAAGAGACCCAGTACTTC	CASSLDGTREIQETQYF
TRBD1	few	TRBV10-1	TRBJ1-4	TGCGCCAGCAGAGCAACTAATCATCCGGACAGGGTCAATGAAAAACTGTTTTTT	CASRATNHPDRVNEKLFF
-	-	TRBV7-3	TRBJ2-2	TGTGCCAGCAGCTTATCGCAGGGCTCCGGGGAGCTGTTTTTT	CASSLSQGSGELFF
-	-	TRBV15	TRBJ2-7	TGTGCCACCAGCGGGGGGAGTCAAGGAGGCTACGAGCAGTACTTC	CATSGGSQGGYEQYF
TRBD2	-	TRBV6-1	TRBJ2-3	TGTGCCAGCAGTGAATCTAGCGGGAGTCCAGATACGCAGTATTTT	CASSESSGSPDTQYF
TRBD2	-	TRBV29-1	TRBJ2-7	TGCAGCGCTAGACTAGCGAGATCCTACGAGCAGTACTTC	CSARLARSYEQYF
TRBD1	-	TRBV5-1	TRBJ1-2	TGCGCCAGCAGCTTGGCAGGGGGATCACGCGGCTACACCTTC	CASSLAGGSRGYTF
TRBD2	-	TRBV27	TRBJ2-7	TGTGCCTTCGCAGAGAGCGGGACCTACGAGCAGTACTTC	CAFAESGTYEQYF
-	-	TRBV29-1	TRBJ2-1	TGCAGCGTTGAATACGGGGCCTACAATGAGCAGTTCTTC	CSVEYGAYNEQFF
-	-	TRBV28	TRBJ1-1	TGTGCCAGCAGTTTAGCGGGGGGCGGTGCTGAAGCTTTCTTT	CASSLAGGGAEAFF
-	-	TRBV29-1	TRBJ2-4	TGCAGCTCCCGGCAGGGGCCGGCCAAAAACATTCAGTACTTC	CSSRQGPAKNIQYF
TRBD1	-	TRBV6-5	TRBJ2-6	TGTGCCAGCAGTTACCTGACAGGGGAGGGGGCCAACGTCCTGACTTTC	CASSYLTGEGANVLTF
TRBD1	-	TRBV27	TRBJ1-5	TGTGCCAGCAGGGAACAGGGGGCCTACAGCAATCAGCCCCAGCATTTT	CASREQGAYSNQPQHF
-	-	TRBV5-8	TRBJ2-3	TGTGCCAGCAGCTCGCCGGGCACAGATACGCAGTATTTT	CASSSPGTDTQYF
TRBD1	-	TRBV5-8	TRBJ1-2	TGTGCCAGCAGCGATGACAGGGGGAACTTGTATGGCTACACCTTC	CASSDDRGNLYGYTF
-	-	TRBV28	TRBJ2-7	TGTGCCATTACCCGTGGAAGACCCGACTTTTACGAGCAGTACTTC	CAITRGRPDFYEQYF
TRBD1	-	TRBV27	TRBJ2-6	TGTGCCAGCACCGGGACAGGGGGCGCTGGGGCCAACGTCCTGACTTTC	CASTGTGGAGANVLTF
TRBD1	-	TRBV4-3	TRBJ1-1	TGCGCCAGCAGCCTAAGGGCTCCGGGACAGGTGTTTAACACTGAAGCTTTCTTT	CASSLRAPGQVFNTEAFF